The 8 T cell receptor beta chains presented below share a single source sample, sequenced in a study of T cell responses to AZD1222 COVID-19 vaccine. TCRdb's copy holds only in-frame clones and misses some; the assay was immunoSEQ multiplex PCR. The sample includes 150,000 to 200,000 clones, around nine tenths of them seen just once. The source material was peripheral blood, sampled 28 days after the second AZD1222 dose. The receptors originated from an adult who received the AZD1222 COVID-19 vaccine.

This sequence joins TRBV28 and TRBJ2-3; 9 nucleotides align to TRBD2. The CDR3 is 16 residues long. Trimming took 2 bases from V and 6 from J; bases not matched to a gene: 9. CDR1 is MDHEN and CDR2 is SYDVKM in the germline V gene. As DNA, the CDR3 is TGTGCCAGCAGTTTACCGTTGCGGGGGGGGTTGGATACGCAGTATTTT. This encodes CASSLPLRGGLDTQYF.

V is TRBV7-3 and J is TRBJ2-5; 10 bases fit TRBD2. This CDR3 region has 15 residues. V shed 4 bases, J shed 2 bases, and the junction held 4 bases outside the gene matches. The germline gives CDR1 SGHTA, CDR2 FQGTGA. The DNA of the CDR3 is TGTGCCAGCAGCTCGGGGACTAGCGCTCAAGAGACCCAGTACTTC. It codes for CASSSGTSAQETQYF.

The chain links TRBV11-3 to TRBJ2-3, with a possible D match to TRBD1 (5 bases). CDR3 size: 14 residues. Germline-derived CDR1 and CDR2 are SGHNT and YENEEA. The ends were cut back, 4 bases at V and 2 bases at J, with 10 bases in the middle. The CDR3 reads CASSSRQNTDTQYF. The DNA of the CDR3 is TGTGCCAGCAGCTCAAGACAGAACACAGATACGCAGTATTTT.

The chain combines TRBV5-4 with TRBJ1-6; D gene uncertain. Germline CDR1 is SGHNT and CDR2 is YYREEE (reference sequence). V was cut by 4 bases and J by 7 bases, with 12 bases left in between. The CDR3 runs to 14 residues. The CDR3 protein is CASSDGRSNSPLHF. The DNA of the CDR3 is TGTGCCAGCAGCGATGGACGGTCGAATTCACCCCTCCACTTT.

The V gene is TRBV5-8, the J gene TRBJ1-2; 8 bases agree with TRBD1. CDR1 and CDR2 (germline): SGHTS, YDEGEE. After removal of 1 base from V and 4 bases from J, the junction contained 9 bases not matched to a gene. The CDR3 sequence is 16 residues long. CDR3 amino acids: CASSLFLGTGSYGYTF. As DNA, the CDR3 is TGTGCCAGCAGCTTGTTCCTCGGGACAGGTTCCTATGGCTACACCTTC.

This rearrangement joins TRBV6-2 or TRBV6-3 to TRBJ1-3; D unclear. The V and J ends lost 0 bases and 7 bases respectively, with 10 bases between them. CDR1 MNHEY and CDR2 SVGEGT come from the germline V gene. The length of the CDR3 is 14 residues. The CDR3 region is CASSYSKIANTIYF. Written as DNA, the CDR3 is TGTGCCAGCAGTTACTCGAAAATAGCCAACACCATATATTTT.

The chain is built from TRBV19 and TRBJ1-5, with D hard to call. The germline V gene has CDR1 LNHDA and CDR2 SQIVND (reference sequence). The CDR3 has 16 residues. Between the trimmed V and J ends, which lost 7 bases and 0 bases, there was a span of 16 bases. The CDR3 sequence: CASKSLREYSNQPQHF. In DNA form, the CDR3 reads TGTGCCAGTAAATCCCTACGGGAATATAGCAATCAGCCCCAGCATTTT.

The chain uses TRBV4-1 and TRBJ2-1, with 11 bases that match TRBD2. Trimming took 4 bases from V and 0 from J; bases not matched to a gene: 5. From germline, CDR1 is MGHRA and CDR2 YSYEKL. This CDR3 has 17 residues. The CDR3: CASSPWGLADSYNEQFF. CDR3 sequence (DNA): TGCGCCAGCAGCCCCTGGGGACTAGCGGACTCCTACAATGAGCAGTTCTTC.